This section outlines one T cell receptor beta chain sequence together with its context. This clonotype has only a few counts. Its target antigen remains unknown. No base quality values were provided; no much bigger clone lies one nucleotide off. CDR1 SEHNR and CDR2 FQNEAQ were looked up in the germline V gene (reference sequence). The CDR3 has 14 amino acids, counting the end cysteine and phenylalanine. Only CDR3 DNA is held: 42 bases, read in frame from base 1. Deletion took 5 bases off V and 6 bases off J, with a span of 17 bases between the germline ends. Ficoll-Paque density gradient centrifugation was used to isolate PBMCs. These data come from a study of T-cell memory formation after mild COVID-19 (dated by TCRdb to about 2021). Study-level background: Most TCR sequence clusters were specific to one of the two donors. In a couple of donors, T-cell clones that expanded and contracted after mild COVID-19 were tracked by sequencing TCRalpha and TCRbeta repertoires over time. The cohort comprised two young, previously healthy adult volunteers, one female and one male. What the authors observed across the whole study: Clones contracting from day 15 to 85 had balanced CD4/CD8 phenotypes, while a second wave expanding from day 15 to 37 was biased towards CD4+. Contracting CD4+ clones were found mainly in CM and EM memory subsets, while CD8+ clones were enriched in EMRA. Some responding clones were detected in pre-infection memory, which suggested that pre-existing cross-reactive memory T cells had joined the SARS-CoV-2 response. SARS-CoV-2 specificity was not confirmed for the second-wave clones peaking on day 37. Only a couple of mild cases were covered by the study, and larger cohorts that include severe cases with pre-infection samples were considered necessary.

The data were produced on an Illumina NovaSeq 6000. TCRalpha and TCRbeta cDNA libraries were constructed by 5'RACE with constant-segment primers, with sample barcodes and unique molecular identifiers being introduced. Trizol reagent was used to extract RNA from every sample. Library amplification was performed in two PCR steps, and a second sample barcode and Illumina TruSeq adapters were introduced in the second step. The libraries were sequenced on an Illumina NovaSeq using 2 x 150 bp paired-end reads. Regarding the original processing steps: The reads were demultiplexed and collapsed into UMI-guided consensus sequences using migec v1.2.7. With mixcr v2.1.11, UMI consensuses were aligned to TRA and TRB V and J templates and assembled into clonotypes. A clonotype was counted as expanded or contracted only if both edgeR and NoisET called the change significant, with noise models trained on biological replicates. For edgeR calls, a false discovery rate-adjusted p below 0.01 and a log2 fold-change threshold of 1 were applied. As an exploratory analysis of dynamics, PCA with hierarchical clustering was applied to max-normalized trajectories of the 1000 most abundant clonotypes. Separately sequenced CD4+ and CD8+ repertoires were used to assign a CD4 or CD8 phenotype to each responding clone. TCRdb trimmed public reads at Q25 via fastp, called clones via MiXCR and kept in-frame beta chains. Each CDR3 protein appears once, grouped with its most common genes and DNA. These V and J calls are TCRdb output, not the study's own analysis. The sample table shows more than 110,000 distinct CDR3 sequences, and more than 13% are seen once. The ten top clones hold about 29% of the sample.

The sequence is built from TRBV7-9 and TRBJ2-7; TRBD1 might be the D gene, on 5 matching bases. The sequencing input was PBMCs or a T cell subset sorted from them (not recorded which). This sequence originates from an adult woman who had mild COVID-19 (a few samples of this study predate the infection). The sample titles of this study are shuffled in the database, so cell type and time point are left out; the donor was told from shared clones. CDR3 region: CASSLDSSLSEQYF. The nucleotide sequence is TGTGCCAGCAGCCTCGACAGCTCGCTGAGCGAGCAGTACTTC.